This T cell receptor (beta chain) was sequenced for a study of T-cell reconstitution after alpha-beta-depleted transplantation in children. Unique molecular identifiers were used in preparing the TCRbeta library. TCRdb re-analysed the PCR reads in MiXCR, keeping a single row per CDR3 protein. The repertoire holds hundreds of thousands of distinct CDR3 sequences, roughly an eighth seen once, with approximately 5.4% in the top ten. The table lists this clonotype with many counts. The source is a human donor who donated a stem cell graft to a child with combined immunodeficiency. The sample here was PBMCs from the stem cell graft donor, taken from the stem cell graft.

CDR3 bases: TGTGCCAGCAGCCCGGGGTCGGCGGGAGAAAAACTGTTTTTT. Its translation is CASSPGSAGEKLFF. The V call is TRBV12-3 or TRBV12-4, the J call TRBJ1-4; D uncertain. Trimming took 6 bases from V and 8 from J, leaving 16 bases between them. The CDR3 extends over 14 amino acids.